These T cell receptor beta chains were read from a single sample in a study of CD8 T cells in acute hepatitis C reinfection. Clones were read by immunoSEQ multiplex PCR, and TCRdb kept only the in-frame ones, dropping some. Here the sample spans around 36,000 clones, around 85% being singletons. The sample was naive CD8+ T cells from PBMCs. The receptor source for this set is a woman under 30 who spontaneously cleared hepatitis C infection. Each CDR3 is given with its conserved first and last residue. A D gene is named only where the DNA matches it firmly. The size field is filled for only some rows; it gives once, few, many or a size class.

v_call,j_call,clone_size,cdr3_length,d_call,cdr3_nt,cdr3_aa
TRBV7-9,TRBJ1-3,.,15,.,TGTGCCAGCAGCTTAATTGTTGGCTCTGGAAACACCATATATTTT,CASSLIVGSGNTIYF
TRBV2,TRBJ1-1,.,15,.,TGTGCCAGCAGGGCGTCGGGGGAATGGGTAACTGAAGCTTTCTTT,CASRASGEWVTEAFF
TRBV27,TRBJ2-1,.,14,TRBD1,TGTGCCAGCAGCGACAGGGAGCCCTCCAATGAGCAGTTCTTC,CASSDREPSNEQFF
TRBV6-1,TRBJ1-2,.,21,TRBD1,TGTGCCAGCAGTGAAGCCCTTGGGGACAGCCCTTACTCACGGGCAACCTATGGCTACACCTTC,CASSEALGDSPYSRATYGYTF
TRBV12-5,TRBJ2-2,.,17,TRBD2,TGTGCTAGTGGTTTGACTAGCGGGGCCCCGAACACCGGGGAGCTGTTTTTT,CASGLTSGAPNTGELFF
TRBV4-1,TRBJ2-2,once,16,TRBD1,TGCGCCAGCAGCATTCCCGGGACAGCTAACACCGGGGAGCTGTTTTTT,CASSIPGTANTGELFF
TRBV27,TRBJ2-1,.,16,.,TGTGCCAGCAGTCATAAACTTGGCACTACATACAATGAGCAGTTCTTC,CASSHKLGTTYNEQFF
TRBV4-1,TRBJ2-1,.,12,.,TGCGCCAGCAGCCGACCCGGCGATGAGCAGTTCTTC,CASSRPGDEQFF
TRBV4-1,TRBJ1-1,.,15,TRBD1,TGCGCCAGCAGCCAAGCTGGGACAGTAAACACTGAAGCTTTCTTT,CASSQAGTVNTEAFF
TRBV7-8,TRBJ2-5,once,11,.,TGTGCCACCAACGTCTTGGAGACCCAGTACTTC,CATNVLETQYF
TRBV6-5,TRBJ2-1,once,13,TRBD1,TGTGCCAGCACCGAGACAGGGTACGGTGAGCAGTTCTTC,CASTETGYGEQFF
TRBV27,TRBJ2-1,.,13,.,TGTGCCAGCAGTTTAGCTGCAGGTAATGAGCAGTTCTTC,CASSLAAGNEQFF
TRBV10-3,TRBJ2-1,.,13,TRBD2,TGTGCCATCTGTAGCGGGCCTTACAATGAGCAGTTCTTC,CAICSGPYNEQFF
TRBV9,TRBJ2-5,.,14,.,TGTGCCAGCAGCGCCCGCTCTACGGGAGAGACCCAGTACTTC,CASSARSTGETQYF
TRBV6-1,TRBJ1-4,.,19,TRBD1,TGTGCCAGCAGTGAAGCGCTTGTCGGGACAGGGTTTTACGTGGAAAAACTGTTTTTT,CASSEALVGTGFYVEKLFF
TRBV2,TRBJ1-2,few,11,.,TGTGCCAGCAGGGGGAATTATGGCTACACCTTC,CASRGNYGYTF
TRBV9,TRBJ2-1,.,15,.,TGTGCCAGCAGCGTAGCTGTGTACTCCTACAATGAGCAGTTCTTC,CASSVAVYSYNEQFF
TRBV7-6,TRBJ2-5,.,12,.,TGTGCCAGCAGCTTATCAGAGGAGACCCAGTACTTC,CASSLSEETQYF
TRBV10-3,TRBJ1-4,.,16,.,TGTGCCATCAGTGAGTCGTTTGGGCGTCTAGCTACGGAACTGTTTTTT,CAISESFGRLATELFF
TRBV6-5,TRBJ2-7,.,16,TRBD1,TGTGCCAGCAGTTCCCCTCCGGGGACAGGGACTTATGAGCAGTACTTC,CASSSPPGTGTYEQYF
TRBV5-8,TRBJ1-2,.,12,.,TGTGCCAGCAGCACGAGGGTGGCGGGCTACACCTTC,CASSTRVAGYTF
TRBV27,TRBJ2-1,once,19,.,TGTGCCAGCAGCTCGATCGCGGACCGACTGGCTAGAACAGACAATGAGCAGTTCTTC,CASSSIADRLARTDNEQFF
TRBV19,TRBJ2-7,.,13,.,TGTGCCAGTAGTACTCATTTACGGCCCGAGCAGTACTTC,CASSTHLRPEQYF
TRBV6-6,TRBJ2-2,.,15,.,TGTGCCAGCAGTCTGACTAGGGACCTTACCGGGGAGCTGTTTTTT,CASSLTRDLTGELFF
TRBV7-8,TRBJ2-7,.,14,TRBD2,TGTGCCAGCACACCGGGACTAGCGTCGGACGAGCAGTACTTC,CASTPGLASDEQYF
TRBV11-2,TRBJ2-1,.,17,TRBD2,TGTGCCAGCAGCTTAGACCGGACTAGCGGGCTCTACAATGAGCAGTTCTTC,CASSLDRTSGLYNEQFF
TRBV19,TRBJ2-1,.,13,.,TGTGCCAGTAATGCGGGTTATGTTTATGAGCAGTTCTTC,CASNAGYVYEQFF
TRBV5-6,TRBJ2-1,.,14,.,TGTGCCAGCAGCCCGACGCTACAGTACAATGAGCAGTTCTTC,CASSPTLQYNEQFF